A selection of T cell receptor beta chains follows, all from one sample in a study of cytomegalovirus exposure and HLA in healthy donors. Sequencing used immunoSEQ multiplex PCR; TCRdb keeps in-frame clones, though not all of them. The sample has 130,000 or so clones. The sequenced sample was PBMCs. Receptors originate from a woman younger than 30 in good health and CMV-seronegative. Both conserved end residues are part of each CDR3. Fields, in order: J gene, V gene, CDR3 protein.

TRBJ2-1,TRBV28,CASSPPGGWENEQFF
TRBJ1-1,TRBV27,CASSLSHRNTEAFF
TRBJ2-7,TRBV6-5,CASSYGQSYEQYF
TRBJ2-2,TRBV6-1,CASSEVGGPGELFF
TRBJ1-4,TRBV19,CASSISDSFLVF
TRBJ2-3,TRBV6-1,CASSELEGTDTQYF
TRBJ2-2,TRBV5-4,CASSGGTGAGTGELFF
TRBJ1-1,TRBV4-3,CASSPGGLNTEAFF
TRBJ2-1,TRBV10-2,CASQERGTYNEQFF
TRBJ2-7,TRBV19,CASSMGGEAYYEQYF
TRBJ1-2,TRBV19,CASSIRGINGYTF
TRBJ1-4,TRBV4-1,CAVEDVNEKLFF
TRBJ1-2,TRBV19,CASGMGGNGYTF
TRBJ2-5,TRBV29-1,CSVAGRRQETQYF
TRBJ2-7,TRBV11-2,CASSAGLVAYEQYF
TRBJ1-2,TRBV4-1,CASSLSPGTGSYGYTF